This T cell receptor beta chain was recorded in a study of vaccination effects on CD4 cells after COVID-19. This clone was picked up one time. Its antigen is unknown. Sequencing was preceded by expansion of antigen-specific CD4+ T cells with viral peptide pools in the ViraFEST assay. At the end of over 8 days of culture, CD4+ T cells were isolated. The study found no prior SARS-CoV-2 infection in the vaccine recipients, who tested negative for nucleocapsid antibodies. Trimming took off 0 bases at V and 1 base at J, with 6 bases between the two ends. Germline loops: CDR1 KGHSH, CDR2 LQKENI. This CDR3 has 14 amino acids. Clones were sequenced by immunoSEQ multiplex PCR, and TCRdb holds only the in-frame ones, with some missing. The sample has about 68,000 clones, 75% to 85% seen once.

The specimen was CD4+ T cells from PBMCs cultured with SARS-CoV-2 spike peptides, collected before COVID-19 vaccination. The V gene is TRBV18, the J gene TRBJ1-1; D not certain. This clonotype originated in a human donor who received a COVID-19 vaccine. CDR3 region: CASSPPKGNTEAFF. The CDR3 DNA is TGTGCCAGCTCACCACCGAAGGGGAACACTGAAGCTTTCTTT.